Included here is one TCR beta chain sequence, with context. The source of the sample is a study of blood T cell repertoires in COVID-19. Overall study context: Italy, Spain and the United States were the sources of the convalescent and acute COVID-19 samples.

This CDR3 region has 10 residues. V lost 5 bases, J lost 3 bases, and 5 bases lay in between. Germline CDR1 DFQATT, CDR2 SNEGSKA (reference sequence). Sequencing was performed with immunoSEQ multiplex PCR; in TCRdb, only in-frame clones are kept and a portion is missing. The repertoire consists of 120,000 or so clones, with around four fifths occurring once and the leading ten covering approximately 25%. V gene TRBV20-1 combines with J gene TRBJ2-7; D not certain. Sequencing was carried out using peripheral blood. The source is a human donor in a cohort sampled during active COVID-19. Here the CDR3 reads CSALRYEQYF. The CDR3 region has the DNA TGCAGTGCTCTCCGCTACGAGCAGTACTTC.